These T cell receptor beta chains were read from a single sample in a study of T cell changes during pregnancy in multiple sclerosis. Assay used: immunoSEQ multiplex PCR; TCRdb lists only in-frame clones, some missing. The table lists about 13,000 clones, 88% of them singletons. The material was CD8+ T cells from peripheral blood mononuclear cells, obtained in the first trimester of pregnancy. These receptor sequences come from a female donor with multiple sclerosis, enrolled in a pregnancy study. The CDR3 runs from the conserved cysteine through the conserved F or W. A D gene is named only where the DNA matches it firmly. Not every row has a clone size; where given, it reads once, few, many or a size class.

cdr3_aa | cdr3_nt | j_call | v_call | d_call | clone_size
CASSNWEGSSYNEQFF | TGTGCCAGTAGTAATTGGGAGGGAAGCTCCTACAATGAGCAGTTCTTC | TRBJ2-1 | TRBV19 | TRBD2 | -
CASSQDGPGDNQPQHF | TGCGCCAGCAGCCAAGACGGGCCAGGGGATAATCAGCCCCAGCATTTT | TRBJ1-5 | TRBV4-3 | - | -
CASSQDRGGPETQYF | TGCGCCAGCAGCCAAGATAGGGGTGGTCCAGAGACCCAGTACTTC | TRBJ2-5 | TRBV4-1 | - | -
CASSLGPQGGEAFF | TGTGCCAGCAGCTTAGGTCCCCAGGGGGGCGAAGCTTTCTTT | TRBJ1-1 | TRBV11-2 | TRBD1 | -
CASSLAGGYNEQFF | TGTGCCAGCAGCTTAGCGGGGGGCTACAATGAGCAGTTCTTC | TRBJ2-1 | TRBV7-9 | - | -
CASSSRTIWYEQYF | TGTGCCAGCAGTTCTAGGACTATCTGGTACGAGCAGTACTTC | TRBJ2-7 | TRBV27 | - | -
CASALQGVYTF | TGTGCCAGCGCGTTACAGGGAGTCTACACCTTC | TRBJ1-2 | TRBV14 | - | -
CASSQEGSGGALEQFF | TGTGCCAGCAGCCAAGAAGGGAGCGGGGGGGCGTTGGAGCAGTTCTTC | TRBJ2-1 | TRBV4-2 | TRBD2 | few
CASSLDIPVSGANVLTF | TGTGCCAGCAGCTTGGACATACCAGTCTCTGGGGCCAACGTCCTGACTTTC | TRBJ2-6 | TRBV11-1 | - | -
CASSQELGQGLYEQYF | TGTGCCAGCAGCCAAGAGTTAGGGCAGGGACTCTACGAGCAGTACTTC | TRBJ2-7 | TRBV4-2 | - | -
CASSQERLGTWYQETQYF | TGCGCCAGCAGCCAAGAACGATTAGGGACATGGTACCAAGAGACCCAGTACTTC | TRBJ2-5 | TRBV4-3 | - | -
CASSRSGEADTQYF | TGTGCCAGCAGTCGCTCCGGGGAGGCAGATACGCAGTATTTT | TRBJ2-3 | TRBV28 | - | few
CASRKSGQGQCTIAKNIQYF | TGTGCAAGTCGCAAATCCGGACAGGGTCAGTGTACGATAGCCAAAAACATTCAGTACTTC | TRBJ2-4 | TRBV12-2 | - | -
CASSQEIEGGANVLTF | TGCGCCAGCAGCCAAGAAATTGAGGGTGGGGCCAACGTCCTGACTTTC | TRBJ2-6 | TRBV4-3 | - | -
CASSSTRDSNSNQPQHF | TGTGCCAGCAGCTCCACCCGGGACAGCAATAGCAATCAGCCCCAGCATTTT | TRBJ1-5 | TRBV5-6 | TRBD1 | -
CASTDPSGGSGGDEQFF | TGTGCCAGCACTGACCCTAGCGGGGGGTCGGGGGGCGATGAGCAGTTCTTC | TRBJ2-1 | TRBV28 | TRBD2 | -
CASSSLSATEVDIQYF | TGTGCCAGCAGCTCTTTGTCGGCAACTGAGGTGGACATTCAGTACTTC | TRBJ2-4 | TRBV5-6 | - | -
CASSSTGDYEQYF | TGTGCCAGCAGTTCGACAGGCGACTACGAGCAGTACTTC | TRBJ2-7 | TRBV27 | - | -
CASSSSPHDRIYGYTF | TGTGCCAGCAGTTCAAGCCCGCACGACAGAATCTATGGCTACACCTTC | TRBJ1-2 | TRBV27 | - | -
CASSLIGRGSYNEQFF | TGTGCCAGCAGTTTAATTGGCAGGGGCTCCTACAATGAGCAGTTCTTC | TRBJ2-1 | TRBV27 | - | once
CASSASGDTGELFF | TGTGCCAGCAGTGCTAGCGGGGACACCGGGGAGCTGTTTTTT | TRBJ2-2 | TRBV25-1 | TRBD2 | -
CASSQGTSGGRETQYF | TGCGCCAGCAGCCAAGGGACTAGCGGGGGTAGAGAGACCCAGTACTTC | TRBJ2-5 | TRBV4-3 | TRBD2 | -
CASSPGHEPTDTQYF | TGTGCCAGCAGTCCCGGACACGAGCCCACAGATACGCAGTATTTT | TRBJ2-3 | TRBV6-5 | - | -
CASSQDRSGANVLTF | TGCGCCAGCAGCCAAGATCGCTCTGGGGCCAACGTCCTGACTTTC | TRBJ2-6 | TRBV4-3 | - | -